Presented here are 2 T cell receptor beta chains from one specimen sequenced in a study of CD8+ T cells in alopecia areata. Sequencing used cDNA as its template, made by extracting RNA and reverse transcribing it. TCRdb's copy holds only in-frame clones and misses some; the assay was immunoSEQ multiplex PCR. Of 100,000 to 150,000 clones in the sample, around 49% were seen once. The input for sequencing was CD8+ T cells sorted from blood, taken at week 0. These TCRs come from a human donor with alopecia areata.

This chain links TRBV15 with TRBJ2-7, with 8 bases aligning to TRBD1. CDR3 length equals 15 residues. Looked up from germline, CDR1 is LNHNV and CDR2 is YYDKDF (reference sequence). Unmatched junction bases numbered 6, after V lost 5 bases and J lost 0 bases. CDR3 DNA: TGTGCCACCAGCGGCGGACAGGGAAACTCCTACGAGCAGTACTTC. The encoded protein is CATSGGQGNSYEQYF.

This clone was counted between two and nine times. V is TRBV28 and J is TRBJ2-3; 10 bases line up with TRBD1. The CDR3 loop spans 19 amino acids. Germline V lookup: CDR1 MDHEN, CDR2 SYDVKM. The J segment lost 1 base and the V segment lost 4 bases, leaving 14 bases of the junction unmatched. CDR3: CASSSGQGFPPGGTDTQYF. CDR3 coding DNA: TGTGCCAGCAGTTCGGGACAGGGGTTCCCGCCCGGCGGCACAGATACGCAGTATTTT.